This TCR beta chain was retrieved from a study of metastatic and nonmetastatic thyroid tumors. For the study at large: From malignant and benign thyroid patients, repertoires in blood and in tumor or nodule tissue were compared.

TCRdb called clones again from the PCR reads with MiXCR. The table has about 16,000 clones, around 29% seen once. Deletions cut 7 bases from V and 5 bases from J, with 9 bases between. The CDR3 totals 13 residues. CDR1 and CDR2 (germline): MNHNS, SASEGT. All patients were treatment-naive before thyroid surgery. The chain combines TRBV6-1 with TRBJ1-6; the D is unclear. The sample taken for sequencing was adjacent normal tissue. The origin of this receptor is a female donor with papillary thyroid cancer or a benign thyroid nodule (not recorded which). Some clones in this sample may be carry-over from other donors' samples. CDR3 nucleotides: TGTGCCAGCAATACGGTCGATAATTCACCCCTCCACTTT. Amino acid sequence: CASNTVDNSPLHF.